A selection of T cell receptor beta chains follows, all from one sample in a study of blood T cells in healthy people across ages. TCRdb redid the calling of the 5' RACE reads with MiXCR, one entry per CDR3 protein. The table records 760,000 or so distinct CDR3 sequences, 25% of them present only once. The sample was also reused in another study, on T cells of mothers and their children.

Sequencing used blood. The origin of the receptors is a boy aged 5-17 years in good health. Each CDR3 is given with its conserved first and last residue. The D gene is left open where the match is weak. Clone sizes are given selectively: once, few, many, or a class where the clone is expanded.

TRBV7-2	TRBD2	few	TRBJ2-3	TGTGCCAGCAGCCGGGGTGGGGGGGTCGGTACGCAGTATTTT	CASSRGGGVGTQYF
TRBV19	.	.	TRBJ1-3	TGTGCCAGTATTAACCGGGCATCTGGAAACACCATATATTTT	CASINRASGNTIYF
TRBV14	.	few	TRBJ1-6	TGTGCCAGCAGCCATGGTGCACCCCTCCACTTT	CASSHGAPLHF
TRBV19	TRBD2	once	TRBJ2-7	TGTGCCAGTAGTACCCTAGCGGGGGCCTACGAGCAGTACTTC	CASSTLAGAYEQYF
TRBV20-1	TRBD2	.	TRBJ2-5	TGCAGTGCTAGAGATTGGCGGCGGGGGAGAGAGACCCAGTACTTC	CSARDWRRGRETQYF
TRBV4-1	.	.	TRBJ2-1	TGCGCCAGCAGCCCCATAGCGCGGACACCGAGCTCCTACAATGAGCAGTTCTTC	CASSPIARTPSSYNEQFF
TRBV7-2	.	.	TRBJ2-7	TGTGCCAGCAGCGTACTGGGCCTAAGTATGGGGGTCGAGCAGTACTTC	CASSVLGLSMGVEQYF
TRBV12-3/TRBV12-4	.	once	TRBJ1-2	TGTGCCAGCAGTTCGCATCCTGGGGATGGCTACACCTTC	CASSSHPGDGYTF
TRBV7-6	TRBD2	few	TRBJ2-1	TGTGCCAGCAGCGCCGGGGCTAGCGGGAGACCCAGTAGCTCCTACAATGAGCAGTTCTTC	CASSAGASGRPSSSYNEQFF
TRBV27	.	few	TRBJ2-7	TGTGCCACCTCCTCAGGCGGGTTCCCCTACGAGCAGTACTTC	CATSSGGFPYEQYF
TRBV4-1	.	.	TRBJ2-3	TGCGCCAGCAGCCAAGACTGGGGGGTCATCACAGATACGCAGTATTTT	CASSQDWGVITDTQYF
TRBV20-1	.	.	TRBJ1-5	TGCAGTGCTAGTGTCCCTGAGGCGGGGAATCAGCCCCAGCATTTT	CSASVPEAGNQPQHF
TRBV28	.	.	TRBJ2-5	TGTGCCAGCAGTTTGGGCGGCGGGTCTCAAGAGACCCAGTACTTC	CASSLGGGSQETQYF
TRBV13	.	.	TRBJ2-1	TGTGCCAGCAGCTCTATACAGGCTCTGACATACAATGAGCAGTTCTTC	CASSSIQALTYNEQFF
TRBV11-2	.	.	TRBJ2-1	TGTGCCAGCAGCCAACCGGTCGACAATGAGCAGTTCTTC	CASSQPVDNEQFF
TRBV4-2	TRBD2	.	TRBJ2-7	TGTGCCAGCAGCCAACAACTAGCGGGGGGGCAGTACTACGAGCAGTACTTC	CASSQQLAGGQYYEQYF
TRBV28	.	.	TRBJ2-1	TGTGCCAGCAGTTTCTCGGGGAGACAATACAATGAGCAGTTCTTC	CASSFSGRQYNEQFF
TRBV29-1	TRBD1	.	TRBJ2-5	TGCAGCGTTGAGGAGCCCGACAGGGGCCCTCAAGAGACCCAGTACTTC	CSVEEPDRGPQETQYF
TRBV29-1	.	.	TRBJ1-1	TGCAGCGGCGGACAGTTAGAAGCTTTCTTT	CSGGQLEAFF
TRBV3-1	.	many	TRBJ2-7	TGTGCCAGCAGCCCGACAGGCTACGAGCAGTACTTC	CASSPTGYEQYF
TRBV6-2/TRBV6-3	TRBD2	few	TRBJ2-5	TGTGCCAGCAGCTTCATTGCGGGAGGGCAGGAGACCCAGTACTTC	CASSFIAGGQETQYF
TRBV27	TRBD2	.	TRBJ2-1	TGTGCCAGCAGTCGTTCGACTAGCGGGAGGTTTGAGCAGTTCTTC	CASSRSTSGRFEQFF
TRBV4-2	.	.	TRBJ1-1	TGTGCCAGCAGCCAAGGTTACACTGAAGCTTTCTTT	CASSQGYTEAFF
TRBV7-9	TRBD2	.	TRBJ2-1	TGTGCCAGCAGCTTTGGACTAGCGGGGTACAATGAGCAGCTCTTC	CASSFGLAGYNEQLF
TRBV9	TRBD1	.	TRBJ1-4	TGTGCCAGCAGCGCCCGGGACAGGGACCAAAAACTGTTTTTT	CASSARDRDQKLFF
TRBV29-1	TRBD1	.	TRBJ2-3	TGCAGCGTTGAAGATACAGGGGATGGGACAGATACGCAGTATTTT	CSVEDTGDGTDTQYF
TRBV10-3	TRBD1	.	TRBJ2-5	TGTGCCATCAGTGAAGGACAGGGCCAAGAGACCCAGTACTTC	CAISEGQGQETQYF
TRBV7-9	TRBD2	.	TRBJ2-7	TGTGCCAGCAGCCCAACCGGGACTAGCGGCTACGGGCAGTACTTC	CASSPTGTSGYGQYF